Reported below is one T cell receptor (beta chain). This entry comes from a study of cytomegalovirus exposure and HLA in healthy donors. Germline V gene lookup returns CDR1 SQVTM and CDR2 ANQGSEA. V shed 6 bases, J shed 5 bases, and the junction held 7 bases outside the gene matches. CDR3 size: 12 residues. In the PCR, 60 Vbeta and 13 Jbeta primers were used. Repertoires were generated with immunoSEQ multiplex PCR, while TCRdb's copy carries only in-frame clones and drops some. The top ten hold around 2% of the sample, which has about 250,000 clones, roughly two thirds seen once. The sequencing sample was made of PBMCs. The clonotype comes from a female donor in good health and CMV-seronegative. The chain has TRBV29-1 and TRBJ2-7; 7 bases line up with TRBD1. The CDR3 DNA sequence: TGCAGCGTCCAGGGGGTTACCCACGAGCAGTACTTC. Translation gives CSVQGVTHEQYF.